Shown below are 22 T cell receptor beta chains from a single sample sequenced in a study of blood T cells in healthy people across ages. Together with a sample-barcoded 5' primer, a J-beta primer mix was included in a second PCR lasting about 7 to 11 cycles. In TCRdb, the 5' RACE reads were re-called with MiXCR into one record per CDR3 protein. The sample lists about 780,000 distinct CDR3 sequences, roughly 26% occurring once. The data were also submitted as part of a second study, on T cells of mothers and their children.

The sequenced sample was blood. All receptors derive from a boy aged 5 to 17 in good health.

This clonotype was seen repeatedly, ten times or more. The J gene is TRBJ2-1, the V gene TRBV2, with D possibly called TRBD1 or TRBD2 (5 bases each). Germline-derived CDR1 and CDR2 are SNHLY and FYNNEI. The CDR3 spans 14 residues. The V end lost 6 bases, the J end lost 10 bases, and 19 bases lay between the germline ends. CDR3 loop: CASRWDPPAKEQFF. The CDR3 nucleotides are TGTGCCAGCAGGTGGGACCCTCCGGCGAAGGAGCAGTTCTTC.

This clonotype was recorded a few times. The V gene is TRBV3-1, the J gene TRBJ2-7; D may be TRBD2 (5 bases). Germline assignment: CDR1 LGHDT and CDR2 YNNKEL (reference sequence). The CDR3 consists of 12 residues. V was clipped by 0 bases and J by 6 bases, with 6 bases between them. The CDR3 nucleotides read TGTGCCAGCAGCCAAGATGCGGGCGAGCAGTACTTC. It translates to CASSQDAGEQYF.

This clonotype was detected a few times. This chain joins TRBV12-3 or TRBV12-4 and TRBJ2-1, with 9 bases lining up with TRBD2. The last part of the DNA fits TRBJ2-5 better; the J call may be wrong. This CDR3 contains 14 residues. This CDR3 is CASTAGGRKETQYF. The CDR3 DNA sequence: TGTGCCAGCACCGCGGGGGGGCGGAAAGAGACCCAGTACTTC.

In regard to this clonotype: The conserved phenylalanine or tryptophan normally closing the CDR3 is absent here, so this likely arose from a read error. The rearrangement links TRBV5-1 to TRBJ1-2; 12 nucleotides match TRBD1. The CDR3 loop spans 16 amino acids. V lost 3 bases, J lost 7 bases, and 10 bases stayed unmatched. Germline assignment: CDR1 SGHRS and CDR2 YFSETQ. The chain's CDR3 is CASSSPPGQGAGGYTC. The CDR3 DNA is TGCGCCAGCAGCTCACCGCCGGGACAGGGGGCCGGTGGCTACACCTGC.

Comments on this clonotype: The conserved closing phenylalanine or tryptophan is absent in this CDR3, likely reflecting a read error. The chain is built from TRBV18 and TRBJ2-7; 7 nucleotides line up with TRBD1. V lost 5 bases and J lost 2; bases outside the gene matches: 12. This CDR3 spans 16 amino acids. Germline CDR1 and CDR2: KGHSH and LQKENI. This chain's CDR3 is CASSSLRGDRPYEQYL. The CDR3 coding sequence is TGTGCCAGCTCATCCCTGCGTGGGGACAGACCCTACGAGCAGTACCTC.

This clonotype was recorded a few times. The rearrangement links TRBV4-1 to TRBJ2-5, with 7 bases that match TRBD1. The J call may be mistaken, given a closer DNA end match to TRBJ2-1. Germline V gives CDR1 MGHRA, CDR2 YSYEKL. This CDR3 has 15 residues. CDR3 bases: TGCGCCAGCACCCCGACAGGGACCCCCTACAATGAGCAGTTCTTC. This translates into CASTPTGTPYNEQFF.

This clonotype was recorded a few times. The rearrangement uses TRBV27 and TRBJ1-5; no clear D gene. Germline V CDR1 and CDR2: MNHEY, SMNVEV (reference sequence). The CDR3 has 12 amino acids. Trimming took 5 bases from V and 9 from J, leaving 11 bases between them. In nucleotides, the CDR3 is TGTGCCAGCAGTCCCCGATTTGGGCCCCAGCATTTT. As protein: CASSPRFGPQHF.

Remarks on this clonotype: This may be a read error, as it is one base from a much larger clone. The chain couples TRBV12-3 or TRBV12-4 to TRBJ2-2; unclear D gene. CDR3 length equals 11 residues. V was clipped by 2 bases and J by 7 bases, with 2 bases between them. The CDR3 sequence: CASSLHGELFF. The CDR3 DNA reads TGTGCCAGCAGTTTACACGGGGAGCTGTTTTTT.

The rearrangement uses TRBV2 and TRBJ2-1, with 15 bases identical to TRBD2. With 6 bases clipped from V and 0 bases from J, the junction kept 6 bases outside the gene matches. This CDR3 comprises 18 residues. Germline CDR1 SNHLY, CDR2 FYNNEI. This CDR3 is CASRPGTSGGSSYNEQFF. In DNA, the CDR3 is TGTGCCAGCAGACCCGGGACTAGCGGGGGGTCCTCCTACAATGAGCAGTTCTTC. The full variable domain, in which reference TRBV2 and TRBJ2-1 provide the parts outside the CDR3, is EPEVTQTPSHQVTQMGQEVILRCVPISNHLYFYWYRQILGQKVEFLVSFYNNEISEKSEIFDDQFSVERPDGSNFTLKIRSTKLEDSAMYFCASRPGTSGGSSYNEQFFGPGTRLTVL.

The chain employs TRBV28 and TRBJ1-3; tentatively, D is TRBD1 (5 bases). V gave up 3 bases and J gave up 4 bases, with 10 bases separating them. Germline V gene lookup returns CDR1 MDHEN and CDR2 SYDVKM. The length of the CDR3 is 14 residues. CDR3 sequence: CASSLRQFGNTIYF. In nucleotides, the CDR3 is TGTGCCAGCAGTTTGAGACAGTTCGGAAACACCATATATTTT.

The chain's CDR3 is CASSSSGPPENEQFF. CDR3 DNA sequence: TGTGCCAGCAGCTCTTCGGGACCTCCGGAGAATGAGCAGTTCTTC. The chain joins TRBV7-3 to TRBJ2-1; the D gene could be TRBD1 or TRBD2 (5 bases each). CDR3 size: 15 residues. V lost 4 bases, J lost 7 bases, and 17 bases lay in between. Germline lookup yields CDR1 SGHTA and CDR2 FQGTGA.

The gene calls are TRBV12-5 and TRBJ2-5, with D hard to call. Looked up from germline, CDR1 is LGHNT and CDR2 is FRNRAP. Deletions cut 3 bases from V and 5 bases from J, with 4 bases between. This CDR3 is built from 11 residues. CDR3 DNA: TGTGCTAGTGGTTTCAGGGAGACCCAGTACTTC. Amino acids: CASGFRETQYF.

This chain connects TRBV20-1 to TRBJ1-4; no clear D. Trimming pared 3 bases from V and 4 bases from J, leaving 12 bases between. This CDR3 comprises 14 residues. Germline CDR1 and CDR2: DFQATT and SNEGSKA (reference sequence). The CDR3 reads CSASLELYNEKLFF. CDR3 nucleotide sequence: TGCAGTGCTAGTCTCGAACTCTATAATGAAAAACTGTTTTTT.

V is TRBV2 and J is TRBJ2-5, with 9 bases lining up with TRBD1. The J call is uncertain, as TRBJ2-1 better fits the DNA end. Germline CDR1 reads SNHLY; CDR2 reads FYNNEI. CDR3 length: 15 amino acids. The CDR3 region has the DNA TGTGCCAGCAGTCCGGACAGGGGAGCAGTCAATGAGCAGTTCTTC. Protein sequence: CASSPDRGAVNEQFF.

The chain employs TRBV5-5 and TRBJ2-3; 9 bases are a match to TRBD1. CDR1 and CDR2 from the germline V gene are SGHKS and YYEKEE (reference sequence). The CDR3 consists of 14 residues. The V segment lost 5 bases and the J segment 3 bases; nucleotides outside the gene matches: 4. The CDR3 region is CASRTGGDTDTQYF. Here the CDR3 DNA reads TGTGCCAGCAGGACAGGGGGAGATACAGATACGCAGTATTTT.

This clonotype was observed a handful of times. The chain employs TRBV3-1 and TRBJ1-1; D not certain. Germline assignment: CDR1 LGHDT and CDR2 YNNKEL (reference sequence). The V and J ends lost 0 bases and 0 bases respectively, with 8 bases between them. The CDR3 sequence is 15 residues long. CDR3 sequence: CASSQEGIMNTEAFF. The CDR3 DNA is TGTGCCAGCAGCCAAGAAGGCATCATGAACACTGAAGCTTTCTTT.

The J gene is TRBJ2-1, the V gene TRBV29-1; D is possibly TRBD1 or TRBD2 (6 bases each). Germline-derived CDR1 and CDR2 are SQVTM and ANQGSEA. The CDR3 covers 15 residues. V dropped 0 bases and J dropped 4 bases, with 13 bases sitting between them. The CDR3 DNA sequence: TGCAGCGTTGAAGATTGGGCGGGACATTACAATGAGCAGTTCTTC. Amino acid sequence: CSVEDWAGHYNEQFF.

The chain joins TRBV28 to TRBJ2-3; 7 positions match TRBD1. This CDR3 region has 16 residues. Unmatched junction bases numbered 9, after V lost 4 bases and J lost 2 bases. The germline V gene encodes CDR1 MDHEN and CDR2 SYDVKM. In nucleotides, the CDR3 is TGTGCCAGCAGTTCTCCCCCAGGGGGATACACAGATACGCAGTATTTT. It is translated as CASSSPPGGYTDTQYF.

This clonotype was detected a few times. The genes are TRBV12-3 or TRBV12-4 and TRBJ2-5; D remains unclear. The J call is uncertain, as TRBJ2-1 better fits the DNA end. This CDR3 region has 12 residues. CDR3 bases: TGTGCCAGCAGTTTCCCGGTCGGTGAGCAGTTCTTC. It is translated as CASSFPVGEQFF.

The CDR3 loop is CASRWAGLYRSNYGYTF. The CDR3 DNA sequence: TGTGCCAGCAGGTGGGCGGGTCTGTACCGATCCAACTATGGCTACACCTTC. The genes are TRBV28 and TRBJ1-2; D is unresolved. The germline V gene encodes CDR1 MDHEN and CDR2 SYDVKM. V lost 6 bases and J lost 2, with 22 bases in between. The CDR3 loop spans 17 amino acids.

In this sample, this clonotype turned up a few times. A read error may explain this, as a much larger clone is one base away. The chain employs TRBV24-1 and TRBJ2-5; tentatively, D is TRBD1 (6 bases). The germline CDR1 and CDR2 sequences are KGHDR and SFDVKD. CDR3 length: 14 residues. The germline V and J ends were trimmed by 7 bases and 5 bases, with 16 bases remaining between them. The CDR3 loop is CATSAGRTGETQYF. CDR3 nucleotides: TGTGCCACCAGCGCCGGACGAACAGGGGAGACCCAGTACTTC.

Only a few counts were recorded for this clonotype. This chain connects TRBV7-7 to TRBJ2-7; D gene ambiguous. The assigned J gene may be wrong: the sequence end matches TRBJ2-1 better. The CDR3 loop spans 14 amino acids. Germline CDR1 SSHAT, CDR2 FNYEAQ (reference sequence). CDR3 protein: CASSLAGFGDEQFF. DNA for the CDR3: TGTGCCAGCAGCTTAGCAGGGTTTGGCGATGAGCAGTTCTTC.